This T cell receptor delta chain stems from a study of delta chains in infants with herpesvirus infections. As for the study in general: From birth, Ugandan infants were followed prospectively for primary CMV infection.

By frequency in the sample, this clone is large. The antigen is unknown. Reverse transcription of PBMC RNA used primers specific for the gamma and delta chains. TCRdb ran CATT on the RT-PCR reads. The sample consists of more than 900 delta-chain clones, just over 30% of them appearing once. CDR3 length equals 21 residues. Germline trimming cut 0 bases from V and 0 bases from J; bases unmatched to any gene: 13. Germline-derived CDR1 and CDR2 are GEAIGNYY and EKD. General study results and limits: The public clonotype appeared only at the first post-infection time point and was absent in uninfected infants. Later infection age appeared linked to lower public-clonotype frequency among Vdelta1 cells. The public Vdelta1 clonotype appeared in about 20% of the 18 CMV-infected infants.

Material: peripheral blood, obtained at time point 3 of longitudinal follow-up. The TCR originated in a human donor who was a Ugandan infant, either HIV-exposed or HIV-unexposed (not recorded which). The rearrangement joins TRDV2 to TRDJ3, with TRDD3 matching over 7 bases. Here the CDR3 reads CACDTLGAGGPSSWDTRQMFF. CDR3 bases: TGTGCCTGTGACACCCTAGGTGCTGGGGGTCCAAGCTCCTGGGACACCCGACAGATGTTTTTC.